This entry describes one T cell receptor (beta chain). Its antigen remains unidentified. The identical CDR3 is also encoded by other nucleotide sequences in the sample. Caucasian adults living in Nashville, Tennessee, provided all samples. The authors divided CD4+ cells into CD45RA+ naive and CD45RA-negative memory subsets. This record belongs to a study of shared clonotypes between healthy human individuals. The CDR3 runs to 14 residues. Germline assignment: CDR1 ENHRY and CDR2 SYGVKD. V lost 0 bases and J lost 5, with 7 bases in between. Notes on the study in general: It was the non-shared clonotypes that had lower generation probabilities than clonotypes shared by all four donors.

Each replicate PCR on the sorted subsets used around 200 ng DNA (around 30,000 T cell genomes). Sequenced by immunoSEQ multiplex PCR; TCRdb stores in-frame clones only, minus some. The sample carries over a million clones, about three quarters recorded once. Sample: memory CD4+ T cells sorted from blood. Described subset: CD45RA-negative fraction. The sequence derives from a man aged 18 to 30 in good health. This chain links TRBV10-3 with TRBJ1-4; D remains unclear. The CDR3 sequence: CAISESGGNEKLFF. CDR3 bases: TGTGCCATCAGTGAGTCGGGAGGGAATGAAAAACTGTTTTTT.